This TCR beta chain is from a study of CXCR3-negative and CXCR3-positive naive CD8 T cells. Study conclusions and caveats: With CXCR3 expression partially decreased after cryopreservation, most assays relied on fresh PBMCs. Comparison of naive cells showed more hydrophobic TRB CDR3s in CXCR3-positive than in CXCR3-negative naive cells.

Worth noting for this clonotype: As yet, its antigen is unknown.

The TRB libraries of cDNA were built by UMI-labeled 5' RACE. TCRdb reanalyzed the 5' RACE reads, giving one entry per CDR3 protein sequence and no DNA. Its table records about 6,000 distinct CDR3 sequences. CDR3 length: 13 residues. The germline gives CDR1 DFQATT, CDR2 SNEGSKA (reference sequence). The sequenced sample was naive CXCR3+ CD8+ T cells from blood. The subset was: CD45RO-CCR7+CD27+CD95- naive CD8+ T cells expressing CXCR3 (TNR3+). The TCR sequence derives from a human donor in good health. Some clones in this sample may be carry-over from other donors' samples. The genes are TRBV20-1 and TRBJ2-7; TCRdb lists TRBD1, though no DNA is available to test this call. CDR3 protein: CSARPRERYEQYF.